This T cell receptor beta chain emerged from a study of T cells in Graves' hyperthyroidism and ophthalmopathy. In the case of this clonotype: What it binds is unknown.

The source material, RNA transcripts, was used to amplify TCR beta CDR3 regions. Primed by the HTBI set, a first-round RT-PCR was run on the TCR CDR3. Each CDR3 protein is one row after TCRdb ran MiXCR on the multiplex PCR reads. This table has around 440,000 distinct CDR3 sequences, approximately 14% appearing once. V gave up 3 bases and J gave up 2 bases, with 19 bases separating them. The CDR3 extends over 18 amino acids. Germline values: CDR1 LNHDA, CDR2 SQIVND (reference sequence). Study-level findings and limits: The blood repertoire included most of the expanded thyroid clonotypes above 0.001. From stable hyperthyroidism, ophthalmopathy was set apart by a 13 V-J model.

Sequencing input: blood. The source of this sequence is a woman younger than 35 with Graves' hyperthyroidism. The rearrangement uses TRBV19 and TRBJ2-2, with D possibly being TRBD2 (6 bases). The CDR3 nucleotides read TGTGCCAGTAGTATCGGTACTAGCCCACGACCCAACACCGGGGAGCTGTTTTTT. It is translated as CASSIGTSPRPNTGELFF.